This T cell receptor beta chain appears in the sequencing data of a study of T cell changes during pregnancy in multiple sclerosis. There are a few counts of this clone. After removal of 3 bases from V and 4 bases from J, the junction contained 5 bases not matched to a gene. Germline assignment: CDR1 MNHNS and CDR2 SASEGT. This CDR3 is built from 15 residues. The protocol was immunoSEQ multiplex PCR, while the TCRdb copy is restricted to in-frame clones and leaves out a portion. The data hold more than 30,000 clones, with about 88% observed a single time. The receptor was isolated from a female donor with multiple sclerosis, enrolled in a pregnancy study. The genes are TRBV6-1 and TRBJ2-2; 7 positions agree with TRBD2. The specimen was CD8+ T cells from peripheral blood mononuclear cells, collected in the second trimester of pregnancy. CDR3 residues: CASSDLGRATGELFF. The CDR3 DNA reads TGTGCCAGCAGTGATCTGGGGAGGGCCACCGGGGAGCTGTTTTTT.